This T cell receptor (beta chain) stems from a study of blood T cell repertoires in COVID-19. Followed over time, Seattle patients had been enrolled while infection was active. Clones were sequenced by immunoSEQ multiplex PCR, and TCRdb holds only the in-frame ones, with some missing. Of approximately 180,000 clones listed, about four fifths are singletons. This CDR3 is built from 18 residues. V was trimmed by 5 bases and J by 0 bases, leaving 23 bases between them. CDR1 is MNHEY, CDR2 SMNVEV, per germline (reference sequence). Sequenced: peripheral blood. The TCR originated in a woman older than 75 with COVID-19, enrolled during active disease. The V call is TRBV27, the J call TRBJ2-7, with D unclear. The CDR3 DNA follows: TGTGCCAGCAGTCCTATCGCCCCGACCCATCGGAGCTCCTACGAGCAGTACTTC. Its protein product is CASSPIAPTHRSSYEQYF.